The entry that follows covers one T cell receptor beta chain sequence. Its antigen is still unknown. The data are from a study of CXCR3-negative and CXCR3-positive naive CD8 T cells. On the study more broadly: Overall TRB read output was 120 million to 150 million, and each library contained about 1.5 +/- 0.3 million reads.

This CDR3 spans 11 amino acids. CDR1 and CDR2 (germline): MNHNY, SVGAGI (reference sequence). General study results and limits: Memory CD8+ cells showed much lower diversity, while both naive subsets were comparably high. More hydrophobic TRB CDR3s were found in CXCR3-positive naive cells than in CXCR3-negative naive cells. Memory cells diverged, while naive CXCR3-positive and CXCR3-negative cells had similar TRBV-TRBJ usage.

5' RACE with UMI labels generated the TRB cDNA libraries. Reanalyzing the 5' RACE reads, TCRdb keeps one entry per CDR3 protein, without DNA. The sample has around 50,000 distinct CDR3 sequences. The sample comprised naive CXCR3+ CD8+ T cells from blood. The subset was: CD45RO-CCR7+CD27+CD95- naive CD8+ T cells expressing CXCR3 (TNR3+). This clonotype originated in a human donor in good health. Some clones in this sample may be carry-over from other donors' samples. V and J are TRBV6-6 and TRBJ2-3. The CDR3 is CASGYTDTQYF.